This T cell receptor beta chain was retrieved from a study of blood T cell repertoires in COVID-19. The wider study: Sources were T cells, B-cell-depleted T cells, or PBMCs; the material itself was cDNA or gDNA.

The CDR3 has 14 amino acids. CDR1 and CDR2 (germline): PRHDT, FYEKMQ (reference sequence). Between the trimmed V and J ends, which lost 2 bases and 9 bases, there was a span of 11 bases. Libraries were prepared by immunoSEQ multiplex PCR; TCRdb keeps only in-frame clonotypes and omits some of them. This sample yields 140,000 to 150,000 clones, of which 87% are seen a single time; about 6% belongs to the top ten. What was sequenced was peripheral blood. V and J are TRBV13 and TRBJ1-6, with D unresolved. The TCR sequence derives from a man aged 80 or over with acute or convalescent COVID-19. The CDR3: CASSLTGSGSPLHF. CDR3 DNA: TGTGCCAGCAGCTTAACGGGTAGTGGTTCACCCCTCCACTTT.